These 23 T cell receptor beta chains share one sample of origin, sequenced in a study of T cell responses to AZD1222 COVID-19 vaccine. Sequencing used immunoSEQ multiplex PCR; TCRdb keeps in-frame clones, though not all of them. The sample holds 110,000 or so clones, about 88% seen once. The sample in question was peripheral blood, obtained on day 0 of AZD1222 vaccination. The receptors originated from an adult in good health.

The chain joins TRBV19 to TRBJ2-1; TRBD2 aligns across 9 bases. This CDR3 has 14 amino acids. V lost 5 bases, J lost 5 bases, and 4 bases stayed unmatched. CDR1 LNHDA and CDR2 SQIVND come from the germline V gene (reference sequence). As DNA, the CDR3 is TGTGCCAGTAGTCCGCTAGCGGGGAACAATGAGCAGTTCTTC. Residues: CASSPLAGNNEQFF.

This sequence joins TRBV7-2 and TRBJ2-7, with 9 bases lining up with TRBD1. Germline values: CDR1 SGHTA, CDR2 FQGNSA. The ends lost 2 bases at V and 1 base at J; junction bases unmatched: 3. The CDR3 runs to 15 residues. CDR3 loop: CASSLTGQGSYEQYF. The CDR3 coding sequence is TGTGCCAGCAGCTTAACGGGACAGGGTTCCTACGAGCAGTACTTC.

This CDR3 is CASSDGGQGGQPQHF. CDR3 coding DNA: TGTGCCAGCAGTGATGGGGGACAGGGCGGTCAGCCCCAGCATTTT. The genes are TRBV2 and TRBJ1-5; TRBD1 agrees at 9 bases. J was trimmed by 6 bases and V by 3 bases; bases with no gene match: 6. CDR1 is SNHLY and CDR2 is FYNNEI in the germline V gene. The CDR3 runs to 15 residues.

The rearrangement links TRBV10-3 to TRBJ2-2; D is undetermined. Trimming stripped 6 bases from V and 4 bases from J, with 12 bases between. Germline V gives CDR1 ENHRY, CDR2 SYGVKD. The CDR3 contains 14 residues. Written as DNA, the CDR3 is TGTGCCATCAGGGTAACAGCCGTCACCGGGGAGCTGTTTTTT. Its protein is CAIRVTAVTGELFF.

This chain uses TRBV5-1 with TRBJ2-5; 11 bases align to TRBD2. CDR1 and CDR2 from the germline V gene are SGHRS and YFSETQ. The CDR3 has 16 amino acids. Trimming took 1 base from V and 2 from J; bases not matched to a gene: 4. The chain's CDR3 is CASSLQLAGEQETQYF. CDR3 nucleotide sequence: TGCGCCAGCAGCTTGCAACTAGCGGGGGAGCAAGAGACCCAGTACTTC.

This clone was seen only once. This chain uses TRBV15 with TRBJ1-2; D not resolved. Germline values: CDR1 LNHNV, CDR2 YYDKDF (reference sequence). There are 13 residues in the CDR3. V lost 3 bases and J lost 4, with 9 bases in between. CDR3: CATSRGGGYGYTF. Written as DNA, the CDR3 is TGTGCCACCAGCAGGGGAGGTGGCTATGGCTACACCTTC.

This clone has just a few counts. At one end, the junction sequence differs from germline, possibly due to a read error. CDR3 coding DNA: TGTGCCAGCACTAAAGCCTTGGGCAGGGGGAACCGGTTC. As protein: CASTKALGRGNRF. V and J are TRBV28 and TRBJ2-7; 7 nucleotides agree with TRBD1. CDR1 and CDR2 from the germline V gene are MDHEN and SYDVKM. The CDR3 consists of 13 residues.

This sequence joins TRBV19 and TRBJ1-2; 7 nucleotides line up with TRBD1. This CDR3 has 17 residues. J lost 5 bases, V lost 3 bases, and 15 bases had no gene match. From germline, CDR1 is LNHDA and CDR2 SQIVND (reference sequence). The DNA of the CDR3 is TGTGCCAGTAGTATCGCAGTCCGGGACAGAAACATATATGGCTACACCTTC. It is translated as CASSIAVRDRNIYGYTF.

The J gene is TRBJ1-5, the V gene TRBV7-8, with 7 bases aligning to TRBD1. CDR3 length: 18 amino acids. Trimming took 5 bases from V and 5 from J; bases not matched to a gene: 18. CDR1 and CDR2 (germline): SGHVS, FQNEAQ. This chain's CDR3 is CASSPRTGRLQGDQPQHF. The CDR3 DNA follows: TGTGCCAGCAGCCCGAGGACAGGTCGTTTGCAGGGGGATCAGCCCCAGCATTTT.

V gene TRBV29-1 combines with J gene TRBJ1-3, with D maybe TRBD1 (6 bases). This CDR3 has 12 residues. The germline CDR1 and CDR2 sequences are SQVTM and ANQGSEA. The ends were cut back, 4 bases at V and 4 bases at J, with 8 bases in the middle. CDR3 region: CSVAGAGNTIYF. CDR3 nucleotides: TGCAGCGTTGCAGGGGCAGGAAACACCATATATTTT.

This clone was seen a single time. J is TRBJ2-7 and V is TRBV5-5; a possible D gene is TRBD2 (6 bases). The CDR3 runs to 13 residues. The V end lost 4 bases, the J end lost 5 bases, and 13 bases lay between the germline ends. Germline CDR1 is SGHKS and CDR2 is YYEKEE (reference sequence). Here the CDR3 DNA reads TGTGCCAGCAGCCTAGGACTACCGCACGAGCAGTACGTC. Protein sequence: CASSLGLPHEQYV.

This chain links TRBV11-2 with TRBJ2-7; TRBD1 is a possible D gene (5 bases). Germline CDR1 and CDR2: SGHAT and FQNNGV. The V end was cut by 3 bases, the J end by 6 bases, with 18 bases between. This CDR3 region has 15 residues. In DNA, the CDR3 is TGTGCCAGCAGCTTTTGGGAAACAGGCCCGGGCGAGCAGTACGTC. This sequence encodes CASSFWETGPGEQYV.

This chain connects TRBV29-1 to TRBJ1-1, with D uncertain. This CDR3 region has 11 residues. Trimming shortened V by 4 bases and J by 5 bases, and 8 bases separated the two germline ends. Germline V gene data show CDR1 as SQVTM and CDR2 as ANQGSEA. This CDR3 reads CSVVEFTEAFF. CDR3 sequence (DNA): TGCAGCGTTGTAGAGTTTACTGAAGCTTTCTTT.

This chain connects TRBV4-2 to TRBJ1-4; 8 bases agree with TRBD1. In germline, CDR1 is LGHNA, CDR2 YNFKEQ. The CDR3 runs to 19 residues. V lost 4 bases to trimming and J lost 0 bases; unmatched junction nucleotides: 13. The CDR3 region is CASSPGVRDRTATNEKLFF. The CDR3 DNA reads as TGTGCCAGCAGCCCAGGAGTCAGGGACAGGACTGCAACTAATGAAAAACTGTTTTTT.

V and J are TRBV7-9 and TRBJ1-1; D uncertain. V dropped 7 bases and J dropped 11 bases, with 20 bases sitting between them. There are 13 residues in the CDR3. Per germline, CDR1 SEHNR and CDR2 FQNEAQ (reference sequence). CDR3 amino acids: CASIPSGSEDAFF. The CDR3 DNA is TGTGCCAGCATCCCGTCGGGAAGCGAAGACGCTTTCTTT.

Here the CDR3 reads CRAGGHDLNTEAFF. The DNA of the CDR3 is TGCAGAGCAGGGGGCCACGATTTGAACACTGAAGCTTTCTTT. The rearrangement links TRBV29-1 to TRBJ1-1; 8 bases fit TRBD1. The CDR3 runs to 14 residues. Per germline, CDR1 SQVTM and CDR2 ANQGSEA.

This clone was observed at least ten times. The gene calls are TRBV7-2 and TRBJ2-3; D gene ambiguous. Germline values: CDR1 SGHTA, CDR2 FQGNSA. The CDR3 length is 15 residues. V was pared by 1 base and J by 4 bases, with 12 bases between. The CDR3 bases are TGTGCCAGCAGCTTAGTACTAAATCGTCCAGATACGCAGTATTTT. This gives the protein CASSLVLNRPDTQYF.

The chain links TRBV7-9 to TRBJ1-5; no clear D. V lost 1 base to trimming and J lost 5 bases, with 9 bases between them. In germline, CDR1 is SEHNR, CDR2 FQNEAQ (reference sequence). This CDR3 has 14 amino acids. In nucleotides, the CDR3 is TGTGCCAGCAGCTTAGACCTGACCGATCAGCCCCAGCATTTT. Protein product: CASSLDLTDQPQHF. Filled out from reference TRBV7-9 and TRBJ1-5, the complete variable domain reads DTGVSQNPRHKITKRGQNVTFRCDPISEHNRLYWYRQTLGQGPEFLTYFQNEAQLEKSRLLSDRFSAERPKGSFSTLEIQRTEQGDSAMYLCASSLDLTDQPQHFGDGTRLSIL.

The chain uses TRBV19 and TRBJ1-4; TRBD1 is a possible D gene (6 bases). The CDR3 runs 14 residues. V was trimmed by 5 bases and J by 5 bases, leaving 12 bases between them. Germline V gene data show CDR1 as LNHDA and CDR2 as SQIVND (reference sequence). In DNA form, the CDR3 reads TGTGCCAGTAGTCAACAGGGAGGGAATGAAAAACTGTTTTTT. Protein product: CASSQQGGNEKLFF.

The chain combines TRBV19 with TRBJ1-2, with D maybe TRBD1 (6 bases). V was cut by 5 bases and J by 7 bases, with 17 bases left in between. There are 14 residues in the CDR3. Per the germline V gene, CDR1 is LNHDA and CDR2 is SQIVND (reference sequence). The CDR3 coding sequence is TGTGCCAGTAGTTCCCTACAGGGACGGGGTGGCTACACCTTC. Residues: CASSSLQGRGGYTF.

The chain joins TRBV6-2 or TRBV6-3 to TRBJ1-6; no clear D. V dropped 4 bases and J dropped 9 bases, with 10 bases sitting between them. Per germline, CDR1 MNHEY and CDR2 SVGEGT. The CDR3 has 13 residues. The CDR3 protein is CASSSGFSSPLHF. For the CDR3, the DNA is TGTGCCAGCAGTTCGGGGTTCAGTTCACCCCTCCACTTT.

This clone was seen only once. J is TRBJ2-1 and V is TRBV19, with D perhaps given as TRBD1 or TRBD2 (5 bases each). V was pared by 2 bases and J by 12 bases, with 8 bases between. The germline gives CDR1 LNHDA, CDR2 SQIVND (reference sequence). This CDR3 comprises 11 residues. This CDR3 is CASSIWGLQFF. CDR3 nucleotides: TGTGCCAGTAGTATATGGGGGTTGCAGTTCTTC.

V is TRBV5-1 and J is TRBJ1-3; 9 positions match TRBD1. Germline CDR1 and CDR2: SGHRS and YFSETQ. CDR3 size: 14 residues. V was clipped by 3 bases and J by 5 bases; unmatched bases: 3. CDR3: CASSSGTGRNTIYF. Written as DNA, the CDR3 is TGCGCCAGCAGCTCCGGGACAGGGAGAAACACCATATATTTT.